The sample holds many counts of the clone carrying this TCR beta chain. Its antigen is as yet unknown. Newly diagnosed hyperthyroidism, duration under 2 months, in patients aged 18 to 65. Pregnant or lactating patients were excluded, as were those with uncontrolled infection or other autoimmune disease. Researchers took RNA transcripts and amplified the TCR beta CDR3 regions from them. HTBI primers were employed in a first-round RT-PCR of the TCR CDR3. TCRdb called the multiplex PCR reads again in MiXCR, with one record for every CDR3 protein. The repertoire holds about 200,000 distinct CDR3 sequences, with around 16% as singletons. V shed 1 base and J shed 0 bases, with 10 bases lying between them. The CDR3 loop spans 16 amino acids. CDR1 and CDR2 from the germline V gene are SGHAT and FQNNGV. These data belong to a study of T cells in Graves' hyperthyroidism and ophthalmopathy. Study conclusions and caveats: Ophthalmopathy onset followed model prediction by a median around 6.6 months. Within blood appeared most thyroid clonotypes that had expanded above 0.001.

The J gene is TRBJ2-1, the V gene TRBV11-2; D is uncertain. The material sequenced was blood. This clonotype was sampled from a woman between 50 and 59 years old with Graves' hyperthyroidism. The chain's CDR3 is CASSLVFASSYNEQFF. Written as DNA, the CDR3 is TGTGCCAGCAGCTTAGTTTTCGCGAGCTCCTACAATGAGCAGTTCTTC.